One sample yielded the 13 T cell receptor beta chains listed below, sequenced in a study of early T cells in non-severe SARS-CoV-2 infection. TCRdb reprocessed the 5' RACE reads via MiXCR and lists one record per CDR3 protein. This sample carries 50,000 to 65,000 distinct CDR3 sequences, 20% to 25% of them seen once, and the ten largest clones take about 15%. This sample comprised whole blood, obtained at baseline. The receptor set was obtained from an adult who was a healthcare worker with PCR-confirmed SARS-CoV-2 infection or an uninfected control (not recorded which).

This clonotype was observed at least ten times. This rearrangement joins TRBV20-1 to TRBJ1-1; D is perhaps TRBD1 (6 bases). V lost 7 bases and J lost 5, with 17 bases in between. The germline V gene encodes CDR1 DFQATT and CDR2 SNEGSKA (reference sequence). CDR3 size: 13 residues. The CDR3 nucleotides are TGCAGTGGACACATTCAGGGGTTGACTGAAGCTTTCTTT. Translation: CSGHIQGLTEAFF.

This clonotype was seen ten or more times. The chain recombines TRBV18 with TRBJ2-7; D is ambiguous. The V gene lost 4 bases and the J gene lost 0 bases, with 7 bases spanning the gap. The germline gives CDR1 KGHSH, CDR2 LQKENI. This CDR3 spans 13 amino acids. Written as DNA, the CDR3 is TGTGCCAGCTCACTGCCGAGCTCCTACGAGCAGTACTTC. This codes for CASSLPSSYEQYF.

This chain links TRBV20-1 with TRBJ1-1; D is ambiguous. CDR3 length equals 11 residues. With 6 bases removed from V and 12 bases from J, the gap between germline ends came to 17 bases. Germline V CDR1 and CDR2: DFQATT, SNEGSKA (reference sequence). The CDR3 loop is CSALDASGTFF. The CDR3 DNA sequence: TGCAGTGCCCTGGACGCCTCGGGTACTTTCTTT.

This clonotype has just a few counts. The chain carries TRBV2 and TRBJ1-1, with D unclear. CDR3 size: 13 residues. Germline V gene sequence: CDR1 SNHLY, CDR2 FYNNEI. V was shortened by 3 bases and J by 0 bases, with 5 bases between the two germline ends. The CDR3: CASSDSLNTEAFF. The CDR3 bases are TGTGCCAGCAGTGATTCTTTGAACACTGAAGCTTTCTTT.

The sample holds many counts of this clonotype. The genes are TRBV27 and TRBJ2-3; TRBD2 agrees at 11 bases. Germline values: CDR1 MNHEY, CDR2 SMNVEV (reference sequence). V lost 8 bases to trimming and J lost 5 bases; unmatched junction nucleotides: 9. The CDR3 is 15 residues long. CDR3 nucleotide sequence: TGTGCCAGCGGGCCGGTAGCGGGGGGGCAAGATACGCAGTATTTT. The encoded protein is CASGPVAGGQDTQYF.

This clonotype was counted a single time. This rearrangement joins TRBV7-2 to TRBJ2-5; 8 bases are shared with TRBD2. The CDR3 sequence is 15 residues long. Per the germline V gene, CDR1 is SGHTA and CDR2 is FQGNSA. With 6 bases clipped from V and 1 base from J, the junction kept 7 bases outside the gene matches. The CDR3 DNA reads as TGTGCCAGCAGTTCCACGGGGGGGCCCCAAGAGACCCAGTACTTC. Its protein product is CASSSTGGPQETQYF.

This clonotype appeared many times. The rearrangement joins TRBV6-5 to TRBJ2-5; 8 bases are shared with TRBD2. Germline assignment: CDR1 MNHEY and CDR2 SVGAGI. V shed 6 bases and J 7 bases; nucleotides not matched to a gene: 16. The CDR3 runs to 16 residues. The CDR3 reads CASRKTGTRLEVTQYF. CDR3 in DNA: TGTGCCAGCAGAAAGACCGGGACTAGACTGGAAGTGACCCAGTACTTC.

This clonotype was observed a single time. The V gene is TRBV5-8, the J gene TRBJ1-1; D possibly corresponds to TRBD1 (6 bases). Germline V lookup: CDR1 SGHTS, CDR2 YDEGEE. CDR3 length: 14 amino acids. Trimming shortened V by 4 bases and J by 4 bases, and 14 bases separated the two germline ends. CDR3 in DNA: TGTGCCAGCAGCAGGGGGGACCCTACCACTGAAGCTTTCTTT. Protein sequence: CASSRGDPTTEAFF.

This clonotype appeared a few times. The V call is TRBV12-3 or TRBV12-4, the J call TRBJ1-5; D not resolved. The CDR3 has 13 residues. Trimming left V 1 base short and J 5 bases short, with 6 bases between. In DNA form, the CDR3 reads TGTGCCAGCAGTTTAGACAGCGATCAGCCCCAGCATTTT. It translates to CASSLDSDQPQHF.

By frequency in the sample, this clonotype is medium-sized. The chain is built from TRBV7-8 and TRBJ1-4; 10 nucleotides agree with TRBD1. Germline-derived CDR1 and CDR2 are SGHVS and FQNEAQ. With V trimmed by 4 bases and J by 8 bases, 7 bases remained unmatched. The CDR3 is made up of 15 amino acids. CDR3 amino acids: CASSSPGQGQEKLFF. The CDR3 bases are TGTGCCAGCAGCTCACCGGGACAGGGGCAAGAAAAACTGTTTTTT. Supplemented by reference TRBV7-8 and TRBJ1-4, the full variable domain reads GAGVSQSPRYKVAKRGQDVALRCDPISGHVSLFWYQQALGQGPEFLTYFQNEAQLDKSGLPSDRFFAERPEGSVSTLKIQRTQQEDSAVYLCASSSPGQGQEKLFFGSGTQLSVL.

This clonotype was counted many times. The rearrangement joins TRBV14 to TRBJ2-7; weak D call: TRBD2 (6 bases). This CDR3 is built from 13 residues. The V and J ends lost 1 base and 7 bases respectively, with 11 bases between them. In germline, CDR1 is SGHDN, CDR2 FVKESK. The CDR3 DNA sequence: TGTGCCAGCAGCCAAGGTGCGGCGGGGGAGCAGTACTTC. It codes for CASSQGAAGEQYF.

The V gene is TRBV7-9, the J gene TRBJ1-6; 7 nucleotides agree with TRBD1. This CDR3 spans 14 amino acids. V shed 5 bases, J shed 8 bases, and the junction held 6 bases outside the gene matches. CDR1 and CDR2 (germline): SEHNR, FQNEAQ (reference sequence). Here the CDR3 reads CASSTTGTHSPLHF. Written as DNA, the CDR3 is TGTGCCAGCAGCACGACAGGGACCCATTCACCCCTCCACTTT. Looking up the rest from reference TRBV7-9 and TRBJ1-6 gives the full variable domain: DTGVSQNPRHKITKRGQNVTFRCDPISEHNRLYWYRQTLGQGPEFLTYFQNEAQLEKSRLLSDRFSAERPKGSFSTLEIQRTEQGDSAMYLCASSTTGTHSPLHFGNGTRLTVT.

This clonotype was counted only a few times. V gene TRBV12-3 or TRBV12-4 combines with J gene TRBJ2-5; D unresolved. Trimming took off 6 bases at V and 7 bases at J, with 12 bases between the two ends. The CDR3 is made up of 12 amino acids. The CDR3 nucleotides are TGTGCCAGCAGCCCGCCCCGTGGGACCCAGTACTTC. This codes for CASSPPRGTQYF.